What follows are 22 T cell receptor beta chains derived from one specimen sequenced in a study of CD8+ T cells in alopecia areata. After isolation, RNA underwent reverse transcription to generate cDNA as the sequencing template. Profiling relied on immunoSEQ multiplex PCR, and the TCRdb table lists in-frame clones only, not all of them. The sample contains about 42,000 clones, about two thirds of which appear only once. Treatment indicated: oral pan-JAK inhibitor, 5-10 mg twice daily. The sequences come from CD8+ T cells sorted from blood, collected at week 4, from a patient treated with tofacitinib. These receptors all come from a human donor with alopecia areata.

The rearrangement uses TRBV7-9 and TRBJ2-7, with D tentatively TRBD1 or TRBD2 (5 bases each). Germline-derived CDR1 and CDR2 are SEHNR and FQNEAQ (reference sequence). Trimming pared 8 bases from V and 2 bases from J, leaving 10 bases between. The CDR3 has 12 amino acids. The CDR3, as DNA: TGTGCCAGCCAGATGGGACCCTACGAGCAGTACTTC. Amino acid sequence: CASQMGPYEQYF.

This clone turned up a few times. Here the CDR3 DNA reads TGCAGCGTTGAAGCGGGAACTAATGAAAAACTGTTTTTT. Translated, it gives CSVEAGTNEKLFF. This chain connects TRBV29-1 to TRBJ1-4; no definite D call. The V gene's germline CDR1 is SQVTM and CDR2 ANQGSEA. The V gene lost 1 base and the J gene lost 1 base, with 4 bases spanning the gap. This CDR3 has 13 amino acids.

The sample holds a few counts of this clone. This rearrangement joins TRBV29-1 to TRBJ2-7; no clear D gene. Trimming left V 0 bases short and J 0 bases short, with 6 bases between. Germline CDR1 reads SQVTM; CDR2 reads ANQGSEA. The CDR3 is 13 amino acids. The CDR3 loop reads CSVEDANSYEQYF. DNA for the CDR3: TGCAGCGTTGAAGATGCCAACTCCTACGAGCAGTACTTC.

The chain combines TRBV5-6 with TRBJ2-7, with 9 bases that match TRBD1. The CDR3 is 16 amino acids. Germline V gives CDR1 SGHDT, CDR2 YYEEEE. V lost 4 bases to trimming and J lost 2 bases; unmatched junction nucleotides: 10. Here the CDR3 reads CASSTGTGFMAYEQYF. The CDR3, as DNA: TGTGCCAGCAGCACCGGGACAGGGTTCATGGCCTACGAGCAGTACTTC. The whole variable domain, filled in from reference TRBV5-6 and TRBJ2-7, reads DAGVTQSPTHLIKTRGQQVTLRCSPKSGHDTVSWYQQALGQGPQFIFQYYEEEERQRGNFPDRFSGHQFPNYSSELNVNALLLGDSALYLCASSTGTGFMAYEQYFGPGTRLTVT.

The chain recombines TRBV29-1 with TRBJ1-2; 7 bases are a match to TRBD1. Losses at the gene ends were 1 base for V and 2 bases for J; bases not matched to a gene: 4. The CDR3 is 14 amino acids. Germline assignment: CDR1 SQVTM and CDR2 ANQGSEA. CDR3 loop: CSVEVGQTNYGYTF. CDR3 DNA sequence: TGCAGCGTTGAAGTGGGACAGACAAACTATGGCTACACCTTC.

The chain has TRBV29-1 and TRBJ1-2; D is possibly TRBD1 (6 bases). This CDR3 spans 12 amino acids. Germline V lookup: CDR1 SQVTM, CDR2 ANQGSEA. Trimming removed 3 bases at V and 4 bases at J, with 9 bases between. CDR3 bases: TGCAGCGTTGAGGGGGCCTCCTATGGCTACACCTTC. Translation: CSVEGASYGYTF.

The rearrangement joins TRBV6-5 to TRBJ1-1; D remains ambiguous. The germline gives CDR1 MNHEY, CDR2 SVGAGI. The CDR3 consists of 13 residues. With 4 bases removed from V and 2 bases from J, the gap between germline ends came to 8 bases. CDR3 amino acids: CASSSTVNTEAFF. The CDR3 region has the DNA TGTGCCAGCAGTTCAACGGTAAACACTGAAGCTTTCTTT.

This chain joins TRBV5-4 and TRBJ2-5; D call uncertain. Germline V gene sequence: CDR1 SGHNT, CDR2 YYREEE (reference sequence). There are 12 residues in the CDR3. V was shortened by 7 bases and J by 0 bases, with 7 bases between the two germline ends. CDR3 residues: CASPRYQETQYF. CDR3 sequence (DNA): TGTGCCAGCCCCAGGTACCAAGAGACCCAGTACTTC.

This chain connects TRBV5-1 to TRBJ2-7; D possibly matches TRBD1 or TRBD2 (5 bases each). CDR1 and CDR2 from the germline V gene are SGHRS and YFSETQ. There are 13 residues in the CDR3. V was cut by 3 bases and J by 1 base, with 8 bases left in between. CDR3 amino acids: CASSWDGSYEQYF. Written as DNA, the CDR3 is TGCGCCAGCAGCTGGGACGGATCCTACGAGCAGTACTTC.

This chain uses TRBV5-6 with TRBJ1-2; TRBD1 agrees at 11 bases. Looked up from germline, CDR1 is SGHDT and CDR2 is YYEEEE. V lost 4 bases, J lost 7 bases, and 12 bases stayed unmatched. The CDR3 has 16 amino acids. The CDR3 DNA is TGTGCCAGCAGCCTACGGACGGACAGGGGGCCGTCTGGCTACACCTTC. This codes for CASSLRTDRGPSGYTF.

This clone showed up just once. This chain uses TRBV2 with TRBJ2-4; D unresolved. CDR1 and CDR2 (germline): SNHLY, FYNNEI. V was cut by 2 bases and J by 2 bases, with 10 bases left in between. The CDR3 has 15 amino acids. In DNA form, the CDR3 reads TGTGCCAGCAGTGAAAGGGCCGCTTCCAAAAACATTCAGTACTTC. It is translated as CASSERAASKNIQYF.

This clone was found a few times. The chain employs TRBV5-1 and TRBJ2-1, with D possibly being TRBD2 (6 bases). Trimming took off 3 bases at V and 4 bases at J, with 14 bases between the two ends. CDR3 length: 15 residues. The germline CDR1 and CDR2 sequences are SGHRS and YFSETQ. CDR3 protein: CASSSSSESYNEQFF. The CDR3 DNA is TGCGCCAGCAGCTCCTCTAGCGAGAGTTACAATGAGCAGTTCTTC.

This sequence joins TRBV29-1 and TRBJ1-4; D might be TRBD1 (5 bases). CDR3 length: 14 residues. V was clipped by 3 bases and J by 4 bases, with 12 bases between them. Germline values: CDR1 SQVTM, CDR2 ANQGSEA. The CDR3 sequence: CSVDGGGSNEKLFF. CDR3 DNA: TGCAGCGTTGATGGGGGAGGCAGTAATGAAAAACTGTTTTTT. Full variable domain (remainder filled in from reference TRBV29-1 and TRBJ1-4): SAVISQKPSRDICQRGTSLTIQCQVDSQVTMMFWYRQQPGQSLTLIATANQGSEATYESGFVIDKFPISRPNLTFSTLTVSNMSPEDSSIYLCSVDGGGSNEKLFFGSGTQLSVL.

The J gene is TRBJ2-1, the V gene TRBV2, with TRBD2 matching over 8 bases. CDR1 SNHLY and CDR2 FYNNEI come from the germline V gene. The CDR3 runs to 13 residues. V was pared by 6 bases and J by 6 bases, with 4 bases of the junction left unmatched. The CDR3 DNA is TGTGCCAGCAGCGGGGGGGCACGCAATGAGCAGTTCTTC. This gives the protein CASSGGARNEQFF.

This chain joins TRBV7-2 and TRBJ2-7, with unresolved D. This CDR3 contains 11 residues. In germline, CDR1 is SGHTA, CDR2 FQGNSA. The V and J ends lost 5 bases and 4 bases respectively, with 6 bases between them. CDR3 bases: TGTGCCAGCAGCGTCGGATACGAGCAGTACTTC. Its protein is CASSVGYEQYF.

The CDR3 loop reads CASSLTGGGLTDTQYF. The CDR3 DNA follows: TGTGCCAGCAGCTTAACCGGGGGAGGTCTCACAGATACGCAGTATTTT. The chain combines TRBV7-3 with TRBJ2-3, with D maybe TRBD2 (6 bases). The CDR3 sequence is 16 residues long. Germline V gene lookup returns CDR1 SGHTA and CDR2 FQGTGA. Trimming pared 0 bases from V and 2 bases from J, leaving 12 bases between. Full variable domain (outside the CDR3, taken from reference TRBV7-3 and TRBJ2-3): GAGVSQTPSNKVTEKGKYVELRCDPISGHTALYWYRQSLGQGPEFLIYFQGTGAADDSGLPNDRFFAVRPEGSVSTLKIQRTERGDSAVYLCASSLTGGGLTDTQYFGPGTRLTVL.

The chain joins TRBV27 to TRBJ2-1; 11 bases fit TRBD2. Germline CDR1 is MNHEY and CDR2 is SMNVEV (reference sequence). V was pared by 5 bases and J by 8 bases, with 14 bases of the junction left unmatched. The CDR3 length is 17 residues. This CDR3 is CASSPIISGGASDEQFF. CDR3 DNA sequence: TGTGCCAGCAGTCCCATAATTAGCGGGGGGGCAAGCGATGAGCAGTTCTTC.

The chain carries TRBV27 and TRBJ2-1, with D maybe TRBD2 (6 bases). The V end was cut by 8 bases, the J end by 0 bases, with 8 bases between. The CDR3 runs to 13 residues. The germline gives CDR1 MNHEY, CDR2 SMNVEV (reference sequence). This CDR3 reads CASGGSSYNEQFF. In nucleotides, the CDR3 is TGTGCCAGCGGGGGGAGCTCCTACAATGAGCAGTTCTTC.

In its sample, this clone was seen a few times. This chain joins TRBV29-1 and TRBJ2-1, with D uncertain. The CDR3 totals 12 residues. Per the germline V gene, CDR1 is SQVTM and CDR2 is ANQGSEA. V shed 3 bases and J shed 6 bases, with 9 bases lying between them. The CDR3 DNA sequence: TGCAGCGTTGATGCGATGGCCAATGAGCAGTTCTTC. Encoded protein: CSVDAMANEQFF.

The gene calls are TRBV6-5 and TRBJ2-5, with D perhaps matching TRBD2 (7 bases). Trimming took off 8 bases at V and 5 bases at J, with 15 bases between the two ends. Germline V gene sequence: CDR1 MNHEY, CDR2 SVGAGI. The CDR3 has 13 amino acids. The CDR3 reads CASYGGAVETQYF. DNA for the CDR3: TGTGCCAGCTATGGGGGGGCAGTTGAGACCCAGTACTTC.

The V and J genes are TRBV30 and TRBJ2-7; 8 bases are shared with TRBD1. The V and J ends lost 5 bases and 5 bases, in that order; junction bases with no gene match: 8. The germline CDR1 and CDR2 sequences are GTSNPN and SVGIG (reference sequence). The CDR3 has 13 residues. The CDR3, as DNA: TGTGCCTGGGAGGACAGGGTTTACGACGAGCAGTACTTC. Its protein is CAWEDRVYDEQYF. Together with reference TRBV30 and TRBJ2-7, the CDR3 gives the full variable domain: SQTIHQWPATLVQPVGSPLSLECTVEGTSNPNLYWYRQAAGRGLQLLFYSVGIGQISSEVPQNLSASRPQDRQFILSSKKLLLSDSGFYLCAWEDRVYDEQYFGPGTRLTVT.

The chain recombines TRBV29-1 with TRBJ2-1; 12 nucleotides match TRBD1. CDR3 length: 14 residues. Germline lookup yields CDR1 SQVTM and CDR2 ANQGSEA. Losses at the gene ends were 4 bases for V and 6 bases for J; bases not matched to a gene: 4. This CDR3 is CSVGGQGAPNEQFF. DNA for the CDR3: TGCAGCGTTGGGGGACAGGGGGCGCCCAATGAGCAGTTCTTC.